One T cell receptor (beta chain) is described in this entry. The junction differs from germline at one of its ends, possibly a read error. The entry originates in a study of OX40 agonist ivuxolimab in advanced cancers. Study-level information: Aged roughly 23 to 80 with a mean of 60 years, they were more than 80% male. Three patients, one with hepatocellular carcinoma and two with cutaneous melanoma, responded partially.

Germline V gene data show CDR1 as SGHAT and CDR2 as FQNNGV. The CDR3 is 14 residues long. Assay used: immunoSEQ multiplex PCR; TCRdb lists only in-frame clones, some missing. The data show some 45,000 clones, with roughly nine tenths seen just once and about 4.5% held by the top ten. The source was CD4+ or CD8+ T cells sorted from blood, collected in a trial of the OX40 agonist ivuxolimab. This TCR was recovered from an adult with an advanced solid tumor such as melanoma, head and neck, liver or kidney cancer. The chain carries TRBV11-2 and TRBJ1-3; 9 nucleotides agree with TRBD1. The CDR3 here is CASSLGVAGQGMDF. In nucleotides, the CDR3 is TGTGCCAGCAGCCTCGGGGTCGCGGGACAGGGCATGGATTTT.